These 32 T cell receptor beta chains came from one sample sequenced in a study of T cell responses to AZD1222 COVID-19 vaccine. Sequencing was performed with immunoSEQ multiplex PCR; in TCRdb, only in-frame clones are kept and a portion is missing. The sample includes 120,000 or so clones, about 89% of them seen just once. Here the sequenced sample was peripheral blood, taken on day 0 of AZD1222 vaccination. These receptors all stem from an adult in good health.

The chain carries TRBV19 and TRBJ2-5; D may match TRBD1 or TRBD2 (5 bases each). CDR1 and CDR2 from the germline V gene are LNHDA and SQIVND (reference sequence). V was clipped by 6 bases and J by 5 bases, with 10 bases between them. This CDR3 comprises 12 residues. In DNA, the CDR3 is TGTGCCAGTAGGGGGGAAGAGGAGACCCAGTACTTC. It codes for CASRGEEETQYF.

This clone was recorded once. The J gene is TRBJ1-2, the V gene TRBV12-3 or TRBV12-4, with D tentatively TRBD1 (5 bases). This CDR3 has 11 amino acids. V lost 11 bases, J lost 6 bases, and 13 bases lay in between. CDR3 amino acids: CAGEGLNGYTF. In DNA form, the CDR3 reads TGTGCCGGCGAGGGGTTGAATGGCTACACCTTC.

This clone was seen a few times. The J gene is TRBJ1-4, the V gene TRBV14; no definite D call. From germline, CDR1 is SGHDN and CDR2 FVKESK. V was trimmed by 5 bases and J by 0 bases, leaving 13 bases between them. The CDR3 runs to 16 residues. CDR3 sequence (DNA): TGTGCCAGCAGCAGAAGTGGAGGAGCAACTAATGAAAAACTGTTTTTT. It translates to CASSRSGGATNEKLFF.

V usage is TRBV15 and J usage is TRBJ2-6; TRBD1 matches 11 bases. Per the germline V gene, CDR1 is LNHNV and CDR2 is YYDKDF (reference sequence). V dropped 1 base and J dropped 1; count of bases not matched to a gene: 6. This CDR3 is built from 19 residues. The CDR3 loop reads CATSRASGQGASGANVLTF. The CDR3 DNA follows: TGTGCCACCAGCAGAGCCAGCGGACAGGGGGCTTCTGGGGCCAACGTCCTGACTTTC. The full variable domain, completed using reference TRBV15 and TRBJ2-6, is DAMVIQNPRYQVTQFGKPVTLSCSQTLNHNVMYWYQQKSSQAPKLLFHYYDKDFNNEADTPDNFQSRRPNTSFCFLDIRSPGLGDTAMYLCATSRASGQGASGANVLTFGAGSRLTVL.

The chain employs TRBV23-1 and TRBJ2-3; D is ambiguous. TRBV23-1 is an ORF for which the function is uncertain. This CDR3 spans 12 amino acids. V was trimmed by 3 bases and J by 3 bases, leaving 4 bases between them. CDR3 coding DNA: TGCGCCAGCAGTCATCGAACAGATACGCAGTATTTT. Protein sequence: CASSHRTDTQYF.

The V call is TRBV5-1, the J call TRBJ1-2; 9 nucleotides line up with TRBD1. J gave up 3 bases and V 3 bases, and 24 bases lay outside the gene matches. Germline V gives CDR1 SGHRS, CDR2 YFSETQ. CDR3 size: 21 residues. The CDR3 protein is CASSSTGGGSLVWSEDYGYTF. In DNA form, the CDR3 reads TGCGCCAGCAGCTCCACAGGGGGCGGGTCTCTGGTTTGGTCAGAGGACTATGGCTACACCTTC.

The chain uses TRBV15 and TRBJ1-5, with 8 positions matching TRBD1. The CDR3 covers 15 residues. V was clipped by 3 bases and J by 4 bases; unmatched bases: 5. Germline-derived CDR1 and CDR2 are LNHNV and YYDKDF (reference sequence). The CDR3 nucleotides read TGTGCCACCAGCAGGGACAGGGCAAGAAATCAGCCCCAGCATTTT. This codes for CATSRDRARNQPQHF.

The chain uses TRBV6-2 or TRBV6-3 and TRBJ2-3, with a possible D match to TRBD1 (5 bases). The CDR3 is 15 amino acids. V lost 0 bases, J lost 0 bases, and 7 bases lay in between. The germline V gene encodes CDR1 MNHEY and CDR2 SVGEGT. The CDR3 loop reads CASSYSTASTDTQYF. CDR3 DNA: TGTGCCAGCAGTTACTCGACAGCGAGCACAGATACGCAGTATTTT.

The rearrangement joins TRBV2 to TRBJ2-3; no clear D. Germline V lookup: CDR1 SNHLY, CDR2 FYNNEI. V gave up 8 bases and J gave up 4 bases, with 16 bases separating them. The CDR3 is 14 amino acids. The CDR3 loop reads CASRWQGIADTQYF. In DNA form, the CDR3 reads TGTGCCAGCCGATGGCAAGGGATTGCAGATACGCAGTATTTT.

This rearrangement joins TRBV2 to TRBJ2-2; D gene uncertain. Germline V gene data show CDR1 as SNHLY and CDR2 as FYNNEI. The CDR3 has 15 amino acids. Trimming left V 4 bases short and J 3 bases short, with 12 bases between. The CDR3 here is CASSASARDTGELFF. In DNA, the CDR3 is TGTGCCAGCAGTGCCTCGGCGCGCGACACCGGGGAGCTGTTTTTT.

This clone was observed a handful of times. This chain uses TRBV7-2 with TRBJ1-4; TRBD1 is a possible D gene (5 bases). Trimming took 0 bases from V and 4 from J, leaving 6 bases between them. Germline CDR1 is SGHTA and CDR2 is FQGNSA. The CDR3 runs to 14 residues. The CDR3 reads CASSLAGVNEKLFF. CDR3 DNA: TGTGCCAGCAGCTTAGCAGGGGTTAATGAAAAACTGTTTTTT.

The rearrangement uses TRBV6-5 and TRBJ2-5; D not resolved. Germline-derived CDR1 and CDR2 are MNHEY and SVGAGI. The CDR3 runs to 11 residues. V was cut by 6 bases and J by 3 bases, with 5 bases left in between. The CDR3 protein is CASSHEETQYF. For the CDR3, the DNA is TGTGCCAGCAGCCACGAAGAGACCCAGTACTTC.

The chain couples TRBV10-3 to TRBJ1-4; TRBD1 might be the D (6 bases). Per germline, CDR1 ENHRY and CDR2 SYGVKD. This CDR3 region has 13 residues. Trimming left V 3 bases short and J 8 bases short, with 10 bases between. The CDR3 sequence: CAISEQQGEKLFF. DNA of the CDR3: TGTGCCATCAGTGAACAGCAGGGGGAAAAACTGTTTTTT.

V is TRBV7-3 and J is TRBJ2-1; 8 nucleotides match TRBD2. CDR3 length: 16 amino acids. With 5 bases clipped from V and 7 bases from J, the junction kept 13 bases outside the gene matches. Germline assignment: CDR1 SGHTA and CDR2 FQGTGA. The CDR3: CASSPSSGTRVNEQFF. DNA for the CDR3: TGTGCCAGCAGCCCCTCCTCCGGGACTAGGGTTAATGAGCAGTTCTTC.

The chain joins TRBV27 to TRBJ1-6, with 7 nucleotides matching TRBD1. Trimming cost V 0 bases and J 0 bases; bases outside gene matches: 8. The CDR3 runs 19 residues. Germline CDR1 reads MNHEY; CDR2 reads SMNVEV (reference sequence). CDR3 in DNA: TGTGCCAGCAGTTTATCGGTCCCGGGACAGTTCTCCTATAATTCACCCCTCCACTTT. Translating gives CASSLSVPGQFSYNSPLHF.

This chain links TRBV7-7 with TRBJ2-3; D is undetermined. The CDR3 spans 14 residues. Trimming removed 1 base at V and 2 bases at J, with 7 bases between. Germline-derived CDR1 and CDR2 are SSHAT and FNYEAQ (reference sequence). The CDR3 sequence: CASSLGGNTDTQYF. The DNA of the CDR3 is TGTGCCAGCAGCTTAGGGGGAAACACAGATACGCAGTATTTT.

J is TRBJ1-3 and V is TRBV5-5; D uncertain. From germline, CDR1 is SGHKS and CDR2 YYEKEE (reference sequence). The CDR3 length is 16 residues. V gave up 4 bases and J gave up 0 bases, with 14 bases separating them. The CDR3 sequence: CASSRSGVSSGNTIYF. The CDR3 region has the DNA TGTGCCAGCAGCCGGTCAGGCGTAAGCTCTGGAAACACCATATATTTT.

This chain connects TRBV2 to TRBJ1-6; TRBD1 agrees at 9 bases. This CDR3 is built from 15 residues. CDR1 SNHLY and CDR2 FYNNEI come from the germline V gene. Losses at the gene ends were 6 bases for V and 10 bases for J; bases not matched to a gene: 10. The CDR3 here is CASRKDRGASSPLHF. CDR3 bases: TGTGCCAGCAGAAAAGACAGGGGGGCCAGCTCACCCCTCCACTTT.

This chain uses TRBV7-9 with TRBJ1-6; D is perhaps TRBD1 (6 bases). Between the trimmed V and J ends, which lost 5 bases and 10 bases, there was a span of 12 bases. The CDR3 contains 13 residues. Germline V gene sequence: CDR1 SEHNR, CDR2 FQNEAQ (reference sequence). The CDR3 loop reads CASSTRGQSPLHF. In DNA, the CDR3 is TGTGCCAGCAGCACCAGGGGTCAATCACCCCTCCACTTT.

This chain joins TRBV12-5 and TRBJ1-3; 7 bases match TRBD1. CDR1 LGHNT and CDR2 FRNRAP come from the germline V gene. CDR3 size: 17 residues. V lost 5 bases, J lost 0 bases, and 10 bases stayed unmatched. The CDR3 sequence: CASGGRDSHPSGNTIYF. In nucleotides, the CDR3 is TGTGCTAGTGGTGGGCGGGACAGCCACCCCTCTGGAAACACCATATATTTT.

The chain joins TRBV5-5 to TRBJ1-5; D might be TRBD1 (6 bases). V gave up 2 bases and J gave up 3 bases, with 9 bases separating them. Per the germline V gene, CDR1 is SGHKS and CDR2 is YYEKEE (reference sequence). This CDR3 region has 14 residues. DNA of the CDR3: TGTGCCAGCAGCTTCGGACAGTACAATCAGCCCCAGCATTTT. Translating gives CASSFGQYNQPQHF.

This clone showed up just a few times. The chain joins TRBV9 to TRBJ1-2, with D tentatively TRBD1 (5 bases). The CDR3 spans 13 residues. With 1 base removed from V and 8 bases from J, the gap between germline ends came to 12 bases. The germline gives CDR1 SGDLS, CDR2 YYNGEE. The CDR3 DNA follows: TGTGCCAGCAGCGTACAAGGGACTGGGGGCTACACCTTC. This translates into CASSVQGTGGYTF.

V and J are TRBV2 and TRBJ1-4, with 7 bases identical to TRBD1. CDR1 is SNHLY and CDR2 is FYNNEI in the germline V gene. The CDR3 runs to 16 residues. Trimming cost V 5 bases and J 0 bases; bases outside gene matches: 6. The CDR3 bases are TGTGCCAGCAGTCCCGGTCAGGGGGCAACTAATGAAAAACTGTTTTTT. It is translated as CASSPGQGATNEKLFF.

The V and J genes are TRBV18 and TRBJ1-3; D ambiguous. Per germline, CDR1 KGHSH and CDR2 LQKENI. V was shortened by 0 bases and J by 2 bases, with 8 bases between the two germline ends. CDR3 length: 15 residues. The CDR3: CASSPPSDPGNTIYF. The CDR3, as DNA: TGTGCCAGCTCACCACCCTCAGACCCTGGAAACACCATATATTTT.

The chain recombines TRBV27 with TRBJ2-7; D is ambiguous. In germline, CDR1 is MNHEY, CDR2 SMNVEV (reference sequence). V lost 8 bases to trimming and J lost 4 bases, with 15 bases between them. The CDR3 is 13 residues long. The CDR3 reads CASRRDVLYEQYF. For the CDR3, the DNA is TGTGCCAGCCGTCGAGACGTACTATACGAGCAGTACTTC.

The V and J genes are TRBV29-1 and TRBJ2-5, with D unresolved. Germline values: CDR1 SQVTM, CDR2 ANQGSEA. The V end was cut by 5 bases, the J end by 4 bases, with 11 bases between. The CDR3 totals 12 residues. CDR3 region: CSVLVAGETQYF. DNA of the CDR3: TGCAGCGTTTTAGTCGCCGGAGAGACCCAGTACTTC.

The chain uses TRBV5-4 and TRBJ1-2, with 7 bases identical to TRBD1. The CDR3 runs 15 residues. The V gene end was trimmed by 3 bases and the J gene end by 7 bases; junction bases not matched to a gene: 12. Germline values: CDR1 SGHNT, CDR2 YYREEE (reference sequence). CDR3 in DNA: TGTGCCAGCAGCTCGGGGGGACAGCCCCAGCCTGGCTACACCTTC. Protein product: CASSSGGQPQPGYTF.

V is TRBV29-1 and J is TRBJ1-1; no definite D call. Trimming cost V 7 bases and J 2 bases, with 8 bases left between them. Germline CDR1 SQVTM, CDR2 ANQGSEA. The CDR3 length is 11 residues. CDR3 residues: CSATFNTEAFF. The DNA of the CDR3 is TGCAGCGCAACATTCAACACTGAAGCTTTCTTT.

The chain recombines TRBV2 with TRBJ1-2; D perhaps matches TRBD1 (6 bases). V lost 3 bases to trimming and J lost 5 bases, with 13 bases between them. There are 14 residues in the CDR3. Germline CDR1 and CDR2: SNHLY and FYNNEI. The CDR3 here is CASSDQGTIYGYTF. DNA of the CDR3: TGTGCCAGCAGTGACCAGGGGACAATTTATGGCTACACCTTC.

The V and J genes are TRBV24-1 and TRBJ2-1; 10 bases are shared with TRBD2. V lost 5 bases, J lost 9 bases, and 9 bases stayed unmatched. The CDR3 loop spans 15 amino acids. Germline V gene data show CDR1 as KGHDR and CDR2 as SFDVKD. The CDR3 here is CATSGGVAGGFEQFF. CDR3 nucleotide sequence: TGTGCCACCAGTGGAGGGGTAGCGGGAGGTTTTGAGCAGTTCTTC.

The chain combines TRBV27 with TRBJ2-2; D remains unclear. In germline, CDR1 is MNHEY, CDR2 SMNVEV (reference sequence). V lost 8 bases and J 0 bases, leaving 4 bases between the germline ends. There are 12 residues in the CDR3. DNA of the CDR3: TGTGCCAGCGGAACGAACACCGGGGAGCTGTTTTTT. This gives the protein CASGTNTGELFF.

This clone is a singleton in its sample. The gene calls are TRBV5-1 and TRBJ2-3; TRBD2 matches 12 bases. Germline V gene lookup returns CDR1 SGHRS and CDR2 YFSETQ. Trimming took 1 base from V and 7 from J; bases not matched to a gene: 7. The CDR3 sequence is 16 residues long. This CDR3 reads CASSLLPSGGANTQYF. The CDR3 region has the DNA TGCGCCAGCAGCTTGCTACCTAGCGGGGGGGCTAATACGCAGTATTTT. The whole variable domain, remainder taken from reference TRBV5-1 and TRBJ2-3, is KAGVTQTPRYLIKTRGQQVTLSCSPISGHRSVSWYQQTPGQGLQFLFEYFSETQRNKGNFPGRFSGRQFSNSRSEMNVSTLELGDSALYLCASSLLPSGGANTQYFGPGTRLTVL.